The clone carrying this TCR beta chain was detected ten times or more. Reverse transcribing all isolated RNA meant expressed TCRB transcripts were sequenced. Sequenced by immunoSEQ multiplex PCR; TCRdb stores in-frame clones only, minus some. The sample has about 340,000 clones, 8% seen once. These data are taken from a study of beta chain features in type 1 diabetes. Germline-derived CDR1 and CDR2 are SGHAT and FQNNGV. This CDR3 has 14 residues. J gave up 1 base and V 5 bases, and 2 bases lay outside the gene matches. Sequencing was performed on central memory CD4+ T cells from blood. The J gene is TRBJ1-1, the V gene TRBV11-2; TRBD1 matches 9 bases. The receptor was derived from a woman aged 18 to 35 in good health. The CDR3 reads CASSTGQGNTEAFF. The CDR3 DNA is TGTGCCAGCAGCACGGGACAGGGGAACACTGAAGCTTTCTTT.